This entry describes one TCR beta chain. The data are from a study of blood T cell repertoires in COVID-19. Sequencing used immunoSEQ multiplex PCR; TCRdb keeps in-frame clones, though not all of them. This table has more than 40,000 clones, around nine tenths appearing once. Germline lookup yields CDR1 KGHDR and CDR2 SFDVKD. This CDR3 is built from 14 residues. Trimming removed 6 bases from V and 9 bases from J, with 17 bases in between. This receptor was taken from a man aged 60 to 75 with active or convalescent COVID-19. The V gene is TRBV24-1, the J gene TRBJ2-1; D perhaps matches TRBD2 (5 bases). Specimen: peripheral blood. The CDR3 sequence: CATSMMGAGGEQFF. CDR3 nucleotides: TGTGCCACCAGTATGATGGGTGCCGGAGGTGAGCAGTTCTTC.